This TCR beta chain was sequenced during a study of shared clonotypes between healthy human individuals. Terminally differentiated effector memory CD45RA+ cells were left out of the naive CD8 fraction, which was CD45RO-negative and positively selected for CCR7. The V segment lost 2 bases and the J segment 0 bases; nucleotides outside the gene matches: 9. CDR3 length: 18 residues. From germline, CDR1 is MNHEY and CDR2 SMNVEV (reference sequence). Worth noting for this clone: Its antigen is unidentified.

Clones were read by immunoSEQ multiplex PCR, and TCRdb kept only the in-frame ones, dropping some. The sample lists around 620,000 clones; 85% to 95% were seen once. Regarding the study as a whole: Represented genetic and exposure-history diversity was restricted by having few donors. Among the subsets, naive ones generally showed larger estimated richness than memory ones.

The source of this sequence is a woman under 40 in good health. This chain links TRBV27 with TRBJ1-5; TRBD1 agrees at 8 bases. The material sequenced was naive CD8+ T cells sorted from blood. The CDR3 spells CASSLTEDGTGSNQPQHF. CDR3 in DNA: TGTGCCAGCAGTTTAACCGAAGACGGGACAGGTAGCAATCAGCCCCAGCATTTT.